This T cell receptor beta chain was recorded in a study of identical twins. The CDR3 runs to 15 residues. Germline-derived CDR1 and CDR2 are ENHRY and SYGVKD. Unmatched junction bases numbered 10, after V lost 5 bases and J lost 6 bases. Notes on the study in general: It was possible that invariant MAIT and iNKT cells partly confounded the zero-insertion analyses. With abundant cord blood beta clonotypes, insertions were fewer; memory repertoires showed no such pattern.

This clonotype was counted many times. The antigen is undetermined. TCRdb ran MiXCR on the 5' RACE reads and lists one entry per CDR3 protein. This table holds under 250,000 distinct CDR3 sequences, roughly a tenth found once. This TCR was sampled from a woman aged 18-29 years in good health. Specimen: memory (CD45RO+) T cells sorted from blood. The V gene is TRBV10-3, the J gene TRBJ2-3, with 8 bases lining up with TRBD2. CDR3 bases: TGTGCCATCAGTCAGACTAGCGTATCATTCGATACGCAGTATTTT. It encodes CAISQTSVSFDTQYF.